Sequencing of this T cell receptor beta chain was carried out in a study of vaccination and CD4 T cells after COVID-19. Whole-study results and caveats: Convalescent patients' median share of reactive clones seen only post-vaccination was around 86%. Within convalescent individuals, 304 out of 307 vaccine-specific clones proved to be spike mono-reactive. Convalescent patient numbers were relatively low, with no early post-infection timepoints.

Treatment given: roughly 11-day PBMC culture with coronavirus spike peptide pools or control peptides (ViraFEST assay). Sequencing of cultured CD4+ T cell DNA used the Oncomine TCR Beta short-read assay. Genomic DNA was isolated from CD4+ T cells that had been cultured. Each CDR3 protein gets one entry after TCRdb re-called the PCR reads with MiXCR. The sample contains roughly 16,000 distinct CDR3 sequences, under 45% of which appear only once. Per the germline V gene, CDR1 is LNHDA and CDR2 is SQIVND (reference sequence). The CDR3 consists of 13 residues. The germline V and J ends were trimmed by 10 bases and 5 bases, with 15 bases remaining between them. Note on this clonotype: As yet, its antigen is unknown.

This chain uses TRBV19 with TRBJ1-5; the D is unclear. The receptor comes from a human donor who had recovered from COVID-19. The sample here was CD4+ T cells from blood, cultured in vitro, taken after SARS-CoV-2 vaccination. The CDR3 reads CATRAFPYQPQHF. CDR3 in DNA: TGTGCCACGCGGGCCTTCCCCTATCAGCCCCAGCATTTT. Filled out from reference TRBV19 and TRBJ1-5, the complete variable domain reads DGGITQSPKYLFRKEGQNVTLSCEQNLNHDAMYWYRQDPGQGLRLIYYSQIVNDFQKGDIAEGYSVSREKKESFPLTVTSAQKNPTAFYLCATRAFPYQPQHFGDGTRLSIL.